These 8 T cell receptor beta chains were sequenced from one sample in a study of cytomegalovirus exposure and HLA in healthy donors. With 60 Vbeta and 13 Jbeta primers, the PCR was carried out. The repertoire was sequenced with immunoSEQ multiplex PCR; TCRdb's copy has only in-frame clones and lacks some. The sample carries hundreds of thousands of clones, approximately 82% recorded once. The specimen sequenced was PBMCs. The receptors were gathered from a man aged 18 to 30 in good health and CMV-seronegative.

The CDR3 DNA reads TGCGCCAGCAGCTTAGAGGGACAGGCATATGGCTACACCTTC. This gives the protein CASSLEGQAYGYTF. The V gene is TRBV5-1, the J gene TRBJ1-2; TRBD1 aligns across 8 bases. Germline CDR1 is SGHRS and CDR2 is YFSETQ. This CDR3 has 14 residues. V was pared by 2 bases and J by 5 bases, with 5 bases of the junction left unmatched. The whole variable domain, remainder taken from reference TRBV5-1 and TRBJ1-2, is KAGVTQTPRYLIKTRGQQVTLSCSPISGHRSVSWYQQTPGQGLQFLFEYFSETQRNKGNFPGRFSGRQFSNSRSEMNVSTLELGDSALYLCASSLEGQAYGYTFGSGTRLTVV.

The rearrangement links TRBV5-1 to TRBJ1-4; D gene unclear. CDR1 is SGHRS and CDR2 is YFSETQ in the germline V gene. This CDR3 is 14 amino acids long. V was pared by 8 bases and J by 0 bases, with 11 bases between. In DNA, the CDR3 is TGCGCCAGTCGAAGCCTTGCAACTAATGAAAAACTGTTTTTT. This sequence encodes CASRSLATNEKLFF.

The V gene is TRBV7-9, the J gene TRBJ2-7; 11 bases align to TRBD2. Trimming removed 1 base from V and 7 bases from J; junction bases left unmatched: 9. CDR3 length: 16 residues. Germline V lookup: CDR1 SEHNR, CDR2 FQNEAQ (reference sequence). The CDR3 sequence: CASSLGSGRALGEQYF. In DNA, the CDR3 is TGTGCCAGCAGCTTAGGTAGCGGGAGGGCCTTAGGAGAGCAGTACTTC.

This chain uses TRBV19 with TRBJ1-4; 7 bases line up with TRBD1. CDR3 length: 17 residues. V lost 9 bases and J lost 2; bases outside the gene matches: 15. Looked up from germline, CDR1 is LNHDA and CDR2 is SQIVND (reference sequence). The CDR3 spells CASQTGIVGRTNEKLFF. CDR3 bases: TGTGCCAGCCAGACAGGGATTGTTGGGAGGACTAATGAAAAACTGTTTTTT. The entire variable domain, with the rest obtained from reference TRBV19 and TRBJ1-4, is as follows: DGGITQSPKYLFRKEGQNVTLSCEQNLNHDAMYWYRQDPGQGLRLIYYSQIVNDFQKGDIAEGYSVSREKKESFPLTVTSAQKNPTAFYLCASQTGIVGRTNEKLFFGSGTQLSVL.

Only a few counts were recorded for this clone. The gene calls are TRBV28 and TRBJ1-1, with D hard to call. The CDR3 has 13 amino acids. Trimming cost V 3 bases and J 1 base, with 6 bases left between them. Germline CDR1 is MDHEN and CDR2 is SYDVKM. Here the CDR3 reads CASSLLQNTEAFF. CDR3 nucleotides: TGTGCCAGCAGTTTGTTACAGAACACTGAAGCTTTCTTT.

This sequence joins TRBV19 and TRBJ1-5; 8 bases align to TRBD1. The CDR3 consists of 16 residues. Germline V lookup: CDR1 LNHDA, CDR2 SQIVND (reference sequence). After removal of 4 bases from V and 6 bases from J, the junction contained 11 bases not matched to a gene. The DNA for the CDR3 is TGTGCCAGTAGTACAACGAAGCCAGGGGGCGGTCAGCCCCAGCATTTT. This translates into CASSTTKPGGGQPQHF.

This chain joins TRBV7-9 and TRBJ2-1, with 9 bases that match TRBD2. CDR1 and CDR2 from the germline V gene are SEHNR and FQNEAQ (reference sequence). The CDR3 is 16 residues long. Unmatched junction bases numbered 12, after V lost 5 bases and J lost 7 bases. CDR3 sequence (DNA): TGTGCCAGCAGCCCCCAAGGAGGACTAGCGACGAATGAGCAGTTCTTC. As protein: CASSPQGGLATNEQFF.

This sequence joins TRBV7-6 and TRBJ1-2; a possible D gene is TRBD1 (6 bases). The germline CDR1 and CDR2 sequences are SGHVS and FNYEAQ. V was clipped by 1 base and J by 2 bases, with 14 bases between them. This CDR3 has 16 residues. The CDR3 region is CASSLGGGGGNYGYTF. CDR3 nucleotide sequence: TGTGCCAGCAGCTTAGGGGGAGGGGGAGGCAACTATGGCTACACCTTC. Full variable domain (remainder filled in from reference TRBV7-6 and TRBJ1-2): GAGVSQSPRYKVTKRGQDVALRCDPISGHVSLYWYRQALGQGPEFLTYFNYEAQQDKSGLPNDRFSAERPEGSISTLTIQRTEQRDSAMYRCASSLGGGGGNYGYTFGSGTRLTVV.